This T cell receptor (beta chain) is drawn from a study of blood T cell repertoires in COVID-19. In the study overall: COVID-19 samples collected from the United States, Italy and Spain covered acute and convalescent phases. From T cells, B-cell-depleted T cells, or PBMCs came the material, which was cDNA or gDNA.

Patients in Seattle were enrolled during active infection, then followed longitudinally. Germline loops: CDR1 LNHDA, CDR2 SQIVND (reference sequence). V gave up 7 bases and J gave up 4 bases, with 5 bases separating them. The CDR3 is made up of 11 amino acids. Original handling: How many nucleated cells were present was estimated from reference gene primer amplification. Profiled with immunoSEQ multiplex PCR; TCRdb holds only in-frame clones, not every one. The V and J calls and clone size are taken from that table; D and trimming were inferred from the DNA. Here the sample spans about 170,000 clones, less than 85% being singletons.

The chain joins TRBV19 to TRBJ1-3, with D unclear. Sequencing used peripheral blood. The receptor was derived from a woman aged 40 to 50 with COVID-19, enrolled during active disease. This CDR3 reads CASTVGNTIYF. The CDR3 DNA is TGTGCCAGTACAGTAGGAAACACCATATATTTT.